Following are 5 T cell receptor beta chains from one sample sequenced in a study of shared clonotypes between healthy human individuals. Sequencing used immunoSEQ multiplex PCR; TCRdb keeps in-frame clones, though not all of them. There are about 2.4 million clones in the sample; approximately 93% occur only once, and around 0.37% lies in the top ten. The sequencing sample was made of naive CD4+ T cells from PBMCs. Noted subset: CD45RA+ positively selected. These receptor sequences come from a man aged 18 to 35 in good health. Some clones in this sample may be carry-over from other donors' samples.

The J gene is TRBJ1-1, the V gene TRBV7-7, with D possibly matching TRBD1 (6 bases). V was trimmed by 0 bases and J by 5 bases, leaving 22 bases between them. The germline CDR1 and CDR2 sequences are SSHAT and FNYEAQ (reference sequence). CDR3 size: 18 residues. The CDR3, as DNA: TGTGCCAGCAGCTTAGCCGCAATAGCGGGAAGGGGGGGAACTGAAGCTTTCTTT. Translated: CASSLAAIAGRGGTEAFF. The whole variable domain, remainder taken from reference TRBV7-7 and TRBJ1-1, is GAGVSQSPRYKVTKRGQDVTLRCDPISSHATLYWYQQALGQGPEFLTYFNYEAQPDKSGLPSDRFSAERPEGSISTLTIQRTEQRDSAMYRCASSLAAIAGRGGTEAFFGQGTRLTVV.

J is TRBJ2-2 and V is TRBV12-5; 11 nucleotides agree with TRBD2. V trimming: 3 bases; J trimming: 4 bases; junction bases outside the gene matches: 19. The CDR3 consists of 21 residues. Germline V gene sequence: CDR1 LGHNT, CDR2 FRNRAP. CDR3 DNA: TGTGCTAGTGGTTTCCGGACTATCCCTATAGCGGGAGGGCCGGTCACCGGGGAGCTGTTTTTT. Amino acid sequence: CASGFRTIPIAGGPVTGELFF.

CDR3 loop: CASSISAPPNEQFF. CDR3 sequence (DNA): TGTGCCAGCAGCATCTCAGCCCCACCAAATGAGCAGTTCTTC. This chain links TRBV7-9 with TRBJ2-1; D gene unclear. CDR1 is SEHNR and CDR2 is FQNEAQ in the germline V gene (reference sequence). The V end was cut by 5 bases, the J end by 7 bases, with 15 bases between. The CDR3 is 14 residues long.

The chain carries TRBV30 and TRBJ2-7; D call uncertain. Per germline, CDR1 GTSNPN and CDR2 SVGIG (reference sequence). The V end was cut by 1 base, the J end by 3 bases, with 10 bases between. This CDR3 comprises 13 residues. The CDR3 DNA follows: TGTGCCTGGAGTGCCCCTACGGGCTACGAGCAGTACTTC. Its translation is CAWSAPTGYEQYF. Full variable domain (missing parts from reference TRBV30 and TRBJ2-7): SQTIHQWPATLVQPVGSPLSLECTVEGTSNPNLYWYRQAAGRGLQLLFYSVGIGQISSEVPQNLSASRPQDRQFILSSKKLLLSDSGFYLCAWSAPTGYEQYFGPGTRLTVT.

Here the CDR3 reads CASSPSGSVGELFF. Written as DNA, the CDR3 is TGTGCCAGCAGTCCTAGCGGGAGTGTCGGGGAGCTGTTTTTT. The rearrangement links TRBV28 to TRBJ2-2; TRBD2 matches 10 bases. V gave up 5 bases and J gave up 7 bases; unmatched junction bases: 4. Germline values: CDR1 MDHEN, CDR2 SYDVKM. This CDR3 region has 14 residues.